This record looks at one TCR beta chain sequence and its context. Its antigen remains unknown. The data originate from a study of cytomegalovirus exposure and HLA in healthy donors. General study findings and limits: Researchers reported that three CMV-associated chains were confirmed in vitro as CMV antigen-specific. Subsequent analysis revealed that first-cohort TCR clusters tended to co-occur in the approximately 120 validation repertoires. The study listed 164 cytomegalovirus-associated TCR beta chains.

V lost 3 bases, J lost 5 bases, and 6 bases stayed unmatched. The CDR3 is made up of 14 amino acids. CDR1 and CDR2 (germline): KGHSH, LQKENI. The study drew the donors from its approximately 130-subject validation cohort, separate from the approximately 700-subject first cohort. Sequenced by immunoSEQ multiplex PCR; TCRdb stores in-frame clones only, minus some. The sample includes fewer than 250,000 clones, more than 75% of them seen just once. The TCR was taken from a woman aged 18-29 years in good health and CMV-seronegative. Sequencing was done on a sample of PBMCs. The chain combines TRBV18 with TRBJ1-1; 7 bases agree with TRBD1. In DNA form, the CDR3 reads TGTGCCAGCTCACCTCCAACAGGGGTGACTGAAGCTTTCTTT. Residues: CASSPPTGVTEAFF.